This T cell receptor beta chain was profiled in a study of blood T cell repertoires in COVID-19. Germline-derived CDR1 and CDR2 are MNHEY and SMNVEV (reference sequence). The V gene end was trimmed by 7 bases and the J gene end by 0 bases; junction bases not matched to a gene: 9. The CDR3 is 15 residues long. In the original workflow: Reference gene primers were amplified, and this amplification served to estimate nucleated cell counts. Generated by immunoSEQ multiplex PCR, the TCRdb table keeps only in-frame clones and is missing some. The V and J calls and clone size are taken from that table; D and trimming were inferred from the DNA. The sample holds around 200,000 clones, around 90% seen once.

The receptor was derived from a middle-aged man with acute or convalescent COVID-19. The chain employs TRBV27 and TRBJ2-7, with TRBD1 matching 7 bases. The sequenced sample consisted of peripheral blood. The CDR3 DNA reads TGTGCCAGCAAACTTACTTGGGACAGCTCCTACGAGCAGTACTTC. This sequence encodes CASKLTWDSSYEQYF.